The sample holds a few counts of the clone carrying this T cell receptor beta chain. Its antigen is undetermined. The CDR3 covers 14 residues. V lost 4 bases to trimming and J lost 5 bases; unmatched junction nucleotides: 3. The V gene's germline CDR1 is MNHNS and CDR2 SASEGT. Libraries were prepared by immunoSEQ multiplex PCR; TCRdb keeps only in-frame clonotypes and omits some of them. This table holds 29,000 or so clones, 80% found once. Researchers processed graft tissue to release intraepithelial and lamina propria lymphocytes. This specimen comes from a study of graft-versus-host responses after intestinal transplantation. Study conclusions and caveats: Peak circulating GvH clone levels were associated with early post-transplant HvG declines. In recipient marrow, GvH clones were found, and some appeared first in ileum or blood.

This chain links TRBV6-1 with TRBJ1-5; 9 bases match TRBD1. This TCR came from a human patient who received an intestinal transplant, so some T cells may come from the graft donor. The sample in question was ileum tissue, obtained 98 days after intestinal transplantation. The CDR3 DNA is TGTGCCAGCAGTGTACAGGGGGCCGATCAGCCCCAGCATTTT. Translated: CASSVQGADQPQHF.